These T cell receptor beta chains were read from a single sample in a study of post-analysis software for immune sequencing data. TCRdb re-analysed the PCR reads in MiXCR, keeping a single row per CDR3 protein. The sample has hundreds of thousands of distinct CDR3 sequences, about 27% seen once. Sequencing was performed on blood. The source of these receptors is a girl aged 10-17 years with multiple sclerosis. Both conserved end residues are part of each CDR3. The D gene is left open where the match is weak. The size entry is marked missing in some rows and otherwise reads once, few, many or a size class.

d_call	v_call	j_call	clone_size	cdr3_aa	cdr3_nt
TRBD2	TRBV3-1	TRBJ2-5	-	CASSTRGGEQYF	TGTGCCAGCAGCACGCGGGGGGGTGAGCAGTACTTC
TRBD2	TRBV6-6	TRBJ2-7	-	CASSPIAGTIYEQYF	TGTGCCAGCAGTCCCATAGCGGGAACCATCTACGAGCAGTACTTC
-	TRBV10-2	TRBJ1-1	-	CASSELGFHTEAFF	TGCGCCAGCAGTGAATTGGGATTCCACACTGAAGCTTTCTTT
-	TRBV3-1	TRBJ2-1	-	CASSQDTTPYNEQFF	TGTGCCAGCAGCCAAGATACTACACCCTACAATGAGCAGTTCTTC
TRBD1	TRBV28	TRBJ2-7	few	CASGVRRTGQYEQYF	TGTGCCAGCGGAGTCAGGAGGACAGGACAATACGAGCAGTACTTC
TRBD1	TRBV7-2	TRBJ2-6	-	CASSRGGQGAHGANVLTF	TGTGCCAGCAGCCGGGGGGGACAGGGGGCTCATGGGGCCAACGTCCTGACTTTC
TRBD2	TRBV20-1	TRBJ2-7	-	CSARDPWASGYEQYF	TGCAGTGCTAGAGATCCCTGGGCTAGCGGCTACGAGCAGTACTTC
TRBD1	TRBV7-2	TRBJ1-5	few	CASSLATGANQPQHF	TGTGCCAGCAGCTTAGCGACAGGGGCCAATCAGCCCCAGCATTTT
TRBD1	TRBV9	TRBJ2-6	few	CASSGRGTASSGANVLTF	TGTGCCAGCAGCGGCCGAGGGACAGCTAGCTCTGGGGCCAACGTCCTGACTTTC
-	TRBV7-9	TRBJ2-3	few	CASSFDTQYF	TGTGCCAGCAGCTTCGATACGCAGTATTTT
-	TRBV6-5	TRBJ1-1	-	CASSYARGGTSGVFMRTEAFF	TGTGCCAGCAGTTACGCGAGGGGGGGGACGTCGGGCGTTTTTATGAGGACTGAAGCTTTCTTT
-	TRBV4-1	TRBJ2-5	-	CASRGSVWARAQETQYF	TGCGCCAGCAGGGGTAGTGTGTGGGCCAGGGCCCAAGAGACCCAGTACTTC
-	TRBV27	TRBJ1-5	few	CASSSLGQPQHF	TGTGCCAGCAGTTCCCTGGGACAGCCCCAGCATTTT
TRBD2	TRBV12-3/TRBV12-4	TRBJ2-1	many	CASSFRGLAPNEQFF	TGTGCCAGCAGCTTCAGGGGACTAGCGCCCAATGAGCAGTTCTTC
TRBD1	TRBV12-3/TRBV12-4	TRBJ2-3	-	CASSTGQGLSITDTQYF	TGTGCCAGCAGCACTGGACAGGGCCTATCTATCACAGATACGCAGTATTTT
-	TRBV28	TRBJ2-7	-	CVSISERLYEQYF	TGTGTCAGCATTTCTGAGCGGTTATACGAGCAGTACTTC
-	TRBV20-1	TRBJ2-7	-	CSASEADYEQYF	TGCAGTGCTAGTGAAGCAGACTACGAGCAGTACTTC
-	TRBV3-1	TRBJ2-5	-	CASSQEFRKEPQYF	TGTGCCAGCAGCCAAGAGTTTAGAAAAGAGCCCCAGTACTTC
-	TRBV7-9	TRBJ2-5	few	CASSHDRYQETQYF	TGTGCCAGCAGCCACGACAGATACCAAGAGACCCAGTACTTC
-	TRBV12-3/TRBV12-4	TRBJ1-2	few	CVSSLALRANYGYTF	TGTGTCAGCAGTTTAGCGTTGAGAGCAAACTATGGCTACACCTTC
TRBD2	TRBV3-1	TRBJ2-5	-	CASSHLIAGRTYEQDF	TGTGCCAGCAGCCACTTGATAGCGGGTCGCACCTACGAGCAGGACTTC
TRBD2	TRBV11-3	TRBJ2-1	-	CASSSGGASYNEQFF	TGTGCCAGCTCTAGCGGGGGGGCTTCCTACAATGAGCAGTTCTTC
TRBD2	TRBV28	TRBJ2-7	many	CASSLTSGYEQYF	TGTGCCAGCAGCCTTACTAGCGGCTACGAGCAGTACTTC
TRBD1	TRBV20-1	TRBJ2-7	few	CSQGAAYEQYF	TGCAGCCAGGGGGCCGCCTACGAGCAGTACTTC
-	TRBV21-1	TRBJ2-3	few	CASSPRPEISTDTQYF	TGTGCCAGCAGCCCACGCCCTGAGATAAGCACAGATACGCAGTATTTT
-	TRBV7-7	TRBJ1-6	few	CASSLRLGLHF	TGTGCTAGCAGCTTAAGGTTAGGGCTCCACTTT
TRBD2	TRBV14	TRBJ2-3	-	CASSQVGGKADTQYF	TGTGCCAGCAGCCAAGTCGGGGGGAAGGCAGATACGCAGTATTTT
-	TRBV7-9	TRBJ2-3	few	CASSPPGYTQYF	TGTGCCAGCAGCCCTCCTGGGTATACGCAGTATTTT
TRBD2	TRBV20-1	TRBJ2-3	-	CSAPPASGRGGGTDTQYF	TGCAGTGCCCCGCCGGCTAGCGGGAGGGGGGGTGGTACAGATACGCAGTATTTT
TRBD2	TRBV29-1	TRBJ2-1	many	CSVETSGYNEQFF	TGCAGCGTTGAAACTAGCGGCTACAATGAGCAGTTCTTC
TRBD2	TRBV20-1	TRBJ2-7	-	CSARWVQREYEQYF	TGCAGTGCTAGATGGGTCCAGCGGGAGTACGAGCAGTACTTC
TRBD2	TRBV20-1	TRBJ2-1	few	CSAPGGRTSGDNEQFF	TGCAGTGCTCCCGGAGGGAGGACTAGCGGAGACAATGAGCAGTTCTTC
-	TRBV12-3/TRBV12-4	TRBJ2-1	-	CASGPYNEQFF	TGTGCCAGCGGACCTTACAATGAGCAGTTCTTC
-	TRBV19	TRBJ2-1	-	CASSIEGGPYNEQFF	TGTGCCAGTAGTATTGAGGGGGGCCCCTACAATGAGCAGTTCTTC
-	TRBV6-2/TRBV6-3	TRBJ1-1	few	CASRRRAGGLVPEAFF	TGTGCCAGCAGGAGGAGAGCGGGTGGTTTAGTCCCTGAAGCTTTCTTT
-	TRBV3-1	TRBJ1-4	-	CASSPTNWGSNEKLFF	TGTGCCAGCAGCCCTACAAACTGGGGTTCTAATGAAAAACTGTTTTTT
TRBD2	TRBV6-5	TRBJ2-1	-	CASSWFSGRSYNEQFF	TGTGCCAGCAGTTGGTTTAGCGGGAGGTCCTACAATGAGCAGTTCTTC
TRBD1	TRBV6-1	TRBJ1-4	-	CACGDRAATNEKLFF	TGTGCCTGCGGGGACAGGGCTGCAACTAATGAAAAACTGTTTTTT
-	TRBV18	TRBJ2-7	-	CASSYDKDYEQYF	TGTGCCAGCTCATATGACAAGGACTACGAGCAGTACTTC
-	TRBV20-1	TRBJ2-7	once	CSASLENDYNEQYF	TGCAGTGCTAGCCTCGAGAACGATTACAATGAGCAGTACTTC
TRBD1	TRBV5-1	TRBJ2-1	-	CASQPMGQGATYRHNEQFF	TGCGCCAGCCAACCCATGGGACAGGGGGCCACCTACCGCCACAATGAGCAGTTCTTC
TRBD2	TRBV20-1	TRBJ2-1	few	CSASLVASGAPEQFF	TGCAGTGCTAGTCTTGTCGCTAGCGGGGCACCTGAGCAGTTCTTC
-	TRBV7-8	TRBJ2-7	-	CASSLAQVRYEQYF	TGTGCCAGCAGCTTAGCGCAAGTCCGCTACGAGCAGTACTTC
TRBD2	TRBV5-1	TRBJ2-7	-	CASGQRGTYEQYF	TGCGCCAGCGGCCAGCGGGGCACCTACGAGCAGTACTTC
-	TRBV25-1	TRBJ2-6	few	CASRLSLTGANVLTF	TGTGCCAGCAGGTTAAGTCTTACTGGGGCCAACGTCCTGACTTTC
-	TRBV12-5	TRBJ2-6	few	CASGRFTDSGANVLTF	TGTGCTAGTGGACGATTTACTGATTCCGGGGCCAACGTCCTGACTTTC
-	TRBV29-1	TRBJ2-7	-	CSVVSATDYEQYF	TGCAGCGTCGTTAGCGCGACCGACTACGAGCAGTACTTC
-	TRBV5-6	TRBJ2-4	few	CASSLYQGPLNIQYF	TGTGCCAGCAGCTTGTACCAGGGGCCGTTAAACATTCAGTACTTC
TRBD1	TRBV4-1	TRBJ1-5	many	CASSQAEQGDQPQHF	TGCGCCAGCAGCCAAGCCGAACAGGGGGATCAGCCCCAGCATTTT
TRBD1	TRBV5-1	TRBJ1-1	few	CASSLASGTANTEAFF	TGCGCCAGCAGCTTGGCCTCGGGGACAGCGAACACTGAAGCTTTCTTT
TRBD1	TRBV20-1	TRBJ2-5	-	CGANRDRGGEQYF	TGCGGTGCTAACCGGGACAGGGGTGGAGAGCAGTACTTC
TRBD2	TRBV6-5	TRBJ2-5	-	CASSYSQSGRDLGTQYF	TGTGCCAGCAGTTACTCCCAGAGCGGGAGGGATCTTGGGACCCAGTACTTC
TRBD1	TRBV29-1	TRBJ1-4	few	CSAWDSNEKLFF	TGCAGCGCATGGGACAGTAATGAAAAACTGTTTTTT
-	TRBV7-8	TRBJ1-5	once	CASSPVRGGGHQPQHF	TGTGCCAGCAGCCCGGTGAGGGGGGGAGGCCATCAGCCCCAGCATTTT